This entry concerns a single T cell receptor (beta chain). This clone's antigen is unknown. No base qualities exist here, and no much larger clone lies one base off it. Using the deep immunoSEQ assay, multiplex PCR amplified TCR CDR3 regions from genomic DNA. Extracted genomic DNA from each cell subset was distributed evenly across all wells of several immunoSEQ 96-well plates, and each plate was treated as a replicate. For sorted subsets, each replicate PCR was loaded with 200 to 250 ng genomic DNA, equivalent to 30,000 to 35,000 T cell genomes. The purified libraries were quantified using a Qubit 3.0 fluorometer, sized with a Bioanalyzer 2100, and then quantified again using the KAPA Library Quantification kit. Each immunoSEQ 96-well plate was sequenced on its own single-read 150-cycle Illumina NextSeq 550 flow cell. Concerning the study's data processing: Because the immunoSEQ output included only junctional sequences and no quality scores, the filtering could not be the same as the filtering used for full-length reads. To assign V/J genes and CDR3, sequences were annotated against IMGT germline references using PyIR, a Python wrapper for IgBLAST v1.9. Any read was removed if the V/J assignment was weak (E-value above 1e-6), the CDR3 was missing, or the read contained stop codons, out-of-frame junctions, or ambiguous translated residues. V3J clonotypes were defined as sequences sharing an identical inferred V gene, J gene, and CDR3 amino acid sequence. The percentage overlap between two repertoires was calculated by dividing the number of shared unique clonotypes by the size of the smaller repertoire. Three approaches were used to assess repertoire richness: RTK rarefaction, the Chao1 estimator, and Recon v2.1 estimates of unobserved clonotypes. Generation probabilities for all TCRbeta clonotypes obtained by the gDNA method from a handful of donors were computed using OLGA. As stored in TCRdb, this immuneACCESS dataset retains in-frame rearrangements with V and J assigned. A fraction of the clones does not appear; measured against another copy, unresolved V genes explain less than half of the discrepancy, and the remainder lacks a known reason. The DNA gave D and trimming, while V, J and clone size come from that table. Present in this sample are 2 million or so clones, 90% to 95% of which were seen just once. The biggest ten clones account for 0.13% of the sample.

The data stem from a study of shared clonotypes between healthy human individuals (dated by TCRdb to between 2020 and 2021). General notes on the study: A few men and a couple of women, aged 18 to 49 years, made up the cohort. For each donor, CD4 naive and CD4 memory were each given three plates, CD8 naive was given two plates, and CD8 memory was given one plate. To estimate repertoire size and how much clonotypes are shared between individuals, the study performed deep sequencing of blood TCR repertoires from a handful of healthy adults. Libraries were prepared and TCR repertoires were sequenced by different laboratories using diverse techniques, in order to increase sequencing depth and limit assay-specific biases. Per donor, leukapheresis produced somewhere between about 0.94 and 8.9 billion PBMCs. Broad study findings and their caveats: When a handful of donors were compared, the shared fraction of clonotypes was around 5.1% for naive CD4, over 3% for naive CD8, 2.3% for memory CD4, and less than 0.45% for memory CD8. Sampling was limited to blood, and TCR repertoires in tissue likely differ from TCR repertoires in blood. Larger estimated clonotype richness was generally found for naive subsets than for memory subsets. Incomplete sequencing was indicated by rarefaction of sorted-subset datasets, despite the large sequencing depth. Based on pairwise subsampling, the degree of clonotype sharing among donors was expected to be affected by sequencing depth. The genetic and exposure-history diversity represented was limited by the small number of donors. Compared with non-shared clonotypes, clonotypes shared by all four sorted-subset donors had higher generation probabilities.

Donors were healthy HIV-negative adults with no recently reported acute infections or vaccinations. Every donor was a Caucasian adult residing in Nashville, Tennessee, USA. Magnetic negative selection was used to enrich CD4+ T cells, after which naive cells were positively selected on CD45RA and the negative fraction became the memory subset. Blood was collected by leukapheresis, and PBMCs were isolated by Ficoll-Histopaque density gradient centrifugation and then cryopreserved in liquid nitrogen vapor phase. Analytical flow cytometry was used to check the purity and quantity of every magnetically sorted T cell population. From each sorted fraction, genomic DNA was isolated and quantified by UV absorbance on a Nanodrop 2000c. Sequencing used naive CD4+ T cells sorted from blood. The cell subset or site label corresponds to: CD45RA+ positively selected. The sequence was obtained from a man aged 18 to 29 in good health.

The bases read TGTGCCAGCAGTTTATCCCAGGGGGAAGCTTTCTTT. This gives the protein CASSLSQGEAFF. The rearranged chain carries TRBV28 and TRBJ1-1, with a weak D call of TRBD1 (6 bases match). The germline V gene supplies CDR1 MDHEN and CDR2 SYDVKM. V is pared back by 1 base and J by 8 bases, with 8 bases lying between the germline termini. The CDR3 holds 12 amino acids from the cysteine to the phenylalanine. Of all the DNA, just the CDR3 is kept, 36 bases in frame from base 1.